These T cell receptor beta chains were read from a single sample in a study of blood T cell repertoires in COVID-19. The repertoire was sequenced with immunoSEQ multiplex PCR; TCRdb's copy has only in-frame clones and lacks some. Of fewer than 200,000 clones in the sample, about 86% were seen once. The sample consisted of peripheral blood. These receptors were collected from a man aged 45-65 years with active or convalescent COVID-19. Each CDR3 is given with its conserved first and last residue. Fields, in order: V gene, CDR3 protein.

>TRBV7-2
CASSLVVAGSNSPLHF
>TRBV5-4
CASSLGLANEKLFF
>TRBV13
CASSPGQGIRGYTF
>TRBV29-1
CSVEKGGPYNEQFF
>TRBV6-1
CASSEVVKNTGELFF
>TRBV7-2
CASSSYRDGYTF
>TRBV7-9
CASSQSTFRNTIYF
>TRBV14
CASSQEHGGSRLFF
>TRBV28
CASSLRGSGNQPQHF
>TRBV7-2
CASSLLGRANTGELFF
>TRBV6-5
CASSSTGSPLHF
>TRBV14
CASSQDVGGTDTQYF
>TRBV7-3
CASSLYGSIGYEQYF
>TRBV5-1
CASSLSPGERGDQPQHF
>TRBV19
CASSIAGTGVQPQHF
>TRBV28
CASRFPGFQETQYF
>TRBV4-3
CASSQTYGGTRTDTQYF
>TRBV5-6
CASSLGGQGFGNTIYF
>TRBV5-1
CASSGGLAGVTGELFF
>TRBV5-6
CASSELYEQYF
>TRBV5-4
CASSLDGGQLNTEAFF
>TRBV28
CASSLGGGTGNQPQHF